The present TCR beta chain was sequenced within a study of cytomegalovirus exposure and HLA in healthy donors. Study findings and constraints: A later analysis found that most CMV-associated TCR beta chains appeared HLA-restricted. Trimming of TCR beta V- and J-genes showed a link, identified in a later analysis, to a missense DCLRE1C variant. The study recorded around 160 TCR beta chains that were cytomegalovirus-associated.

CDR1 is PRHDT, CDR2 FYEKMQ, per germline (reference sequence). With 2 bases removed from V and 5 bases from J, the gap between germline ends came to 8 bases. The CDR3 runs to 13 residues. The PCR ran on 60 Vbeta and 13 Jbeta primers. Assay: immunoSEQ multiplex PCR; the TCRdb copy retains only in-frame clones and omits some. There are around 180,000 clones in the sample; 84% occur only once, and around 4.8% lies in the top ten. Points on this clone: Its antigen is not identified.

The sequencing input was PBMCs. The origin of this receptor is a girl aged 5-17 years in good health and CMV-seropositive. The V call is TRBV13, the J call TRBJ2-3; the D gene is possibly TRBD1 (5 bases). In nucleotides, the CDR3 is TGTGCCAGCAGCTTACAAGGGGTAGATACGCAGTATTTT. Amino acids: CASSLQGVDTQYF.